This is a list of T cell receptor beta chains from one sample in a study of T cell responses to AZD1222 COVID-19 vaccine. The method was immunoSEQ multiplex PCR; TCRdb's version includes in-frame clones alone and lacks a portion of them. The data hold approximately 120,000 clones, with over 90% observed a single time. This specimen was peripheral blood, taken on day 0 of AZD1222 vaccination. Every receptor here comes from an adult in good health. The conserved cysteine and the conserved F or W are not part of the CDR3 here.

TRBV6-5 | ASRTGTGVQPQH
TRBV6-5 | ASSFMGGANYGYT
TRBV19 | ASSTPGQGGNYGYT
TRBV3-1/TRBV3-2 | ASSQDRTNTEAF
TRBV6-5 | ASSYSGVGQPQH
TRBV15 | ATFGGENYGYT
TRBV27 | ASSLSARGWGTDNSPLH
TRBV6-6 | ASSDRLDDGYT
TRBV27 | ASSTKGQPQH
TRBV30 | AGRGLGNTIY
TRBV7-2 | ASALGGLEQY
TRBV4-2 | ASSQNREGYGYT
TRBV6-5 | ASDRSRGGSEKLF
TRBV3-1/TRBV3-2 | ASSPFLGGTDTQY
TRBV18 | ASSHDRNQPQH
TRBV18 | ASSRGQSSGNTIY
TRBV20-1 | SASSSGDLSGYGYT
TRBV29-1 | SVEVTGSPYEQY
TRBV30 | AWSGQSGNTIY
TRBV28 | ASSLWQGGNQPQH
TRBV25-1 | ASSVTPSGTGGFYEQY
TRBV10-3 | AISRDSGWVGELF
TRBV19 | ASSILSVSGNTIY
TRBV7-9 | ASSASTGGLYEQY
TRBV12-3/TRBV12-4 | ASSRGGNQPQH
TRBV19 | ASSTPGGRYGYT
TRBV28 | ASSLRGVGRPGELF
TRBV9 | ASSGQVPRGNTIY